A single sample gave rise to the 17 T cell receptor beta chains below, sequenced in a study of T cells in Graves' hyperthyroidism and ophthalmopathy (dated by TCRdb to between 2019 and 2020). Libraries came from multiplex PCR. Sequencer: Illumina HiSeq 2000. The TCR beta CDR3 regions were amplified from the RNA transcripts. For the first round of RT-PCR on the TCR CDR3, the HTBI primer set was used together with the Qiagen OneStep RT-PCR kit. TCRdb cleaned the public reads at Q25 with fastp, built clones with MiXCR and kept in-frame beta chains. Entries that share a CDR3 protein sequence are merged under the most common genes and DNA. The sample table lists some 500,000 distinct CDR3 sequences, around 24% of them with a count of one. The leading ten clones occupy around 10% of the sample. Sequencing was done on a sample of blood. These TCRs come from a woman in her thirties with Graves' ophthalmopathy.

Many counts were recorded for this clonotype. The V and J genes are TRBV12-3 or TRBV12-4 and TRBJ1-2, with TRBD1 as a possible D gene (5 bases). V was pared by 3 bases and J by 7 bases, with 15 bases between. The CDR3 consists of 14 residues. CDR3 region: CASSLIGHEAGYTF. For the CDR3, the DNA is TGTGCCAGCAGTTTGATAGGACATGAGGCTGGCTACACCTTC.

This clonotype appeared many times. V and J are TRBV6-2 or TRBV6-3 and TRBJ1-5; D is unclear. The V gene lost 2 bases and the J gene lost 1 base, with 18 bases spanning the gap. The CDR3 runs to 18 residues. Germline values: CDR1 MNHEY, CDR2 SVGEGT. CDR3 sequence reads: CASSYEFGGSESNQPQHF. The DNA for the CDR3 is TGTGCCAGCAGTTACGAGTTTGGAGGGTCGGAAAGCAATCAGCCCCAGCATTTT.

This clonotype was detected many times. This rearrangement joins TRBV6-2 or TRBV6-3 to TRBJ2-7; possible D gene TRBD1, 5 bases. Trimming left V 2 bases short and J 2 bases short, with 10 bases between. The CDR3 sequence is 14 residues long. Germline V gene data show CDR1 as MNHEY and CDR2 as SVGEGT. The CDR3 reads CASSYSDSTYEQYF. For the CDR3, the DNA is TGTGCCAGCAGTTACAGTGACAGCACCTACGAGCAGTACTTC.

This clonotype came up a few times. The chain combines TRBV2 with TRBJ2-4; 7 bases align to TRBD1. The CDR3 has 15 amino acids. Trimming removed 5 bases from V and 0 bases from J; junction bases left unmatched: 4. Germline values: CDR1 SNHLY, CDR2 FYNNEI. CDR3 coding DNA: TGTGCCAGCAGTCCACAGGGGATAGCCAAAAACATTCAGTACTTC. Translated, it gives CASSPQGIAKNIQYF.

This clonotype was picked up many times. V is TRBV25-1 and J is TRBJ2-6; no definite D call. Germline loops: CDR1 MGHDK, CDR2 SYGVNS. V lost 3 bases, J lost 2 bases, and 5 bases lay in between. CDR3 length equals 14 residues. CDR3 coding DNA: TGTGCCAGCAGTGAGGGTGCTGGGGCCAACGTCCTGACTTTC. It codes for CASSEGAGANVLTF.

The J gene is TRBJ2-5, the V gene TRBV28; TRBD1 aligns across 11 bases. CDR1 is MDHEN, CDR2 SYDVKM, per germline. With V trimmed by 6 bases and J by 9 bases, 15 bases remained unmatched. This CDR3 is built from 16 residues. In DNA, the CDR3 is TGTGCCAGCAGCCCTCTAAGGACAGGGGGCGGCATGGCCCAGTACTTC. It encodes CASSPLRTGGGMAQYF.

The chain recombines TRBV2 with TRBJ1-2; D call uncertain. Germline V lookup: CDR1 SNHLY, CDR2 FYNNEI. V lost 7 bases, J lost 8 bases, and 14 bases lay in between. The CDR3 is made up of 12 amino acids. The CDR3 region has the DNA TGTGCCAGCATCGGCGGGCGCGAGGGCTACACCTTC. It encodes CASIGGREGYTF. Together with reference TRBV2 and TRBJ1-2, the CDR3 gives the full variable domain: EPEVTQTPSHQVTQMGQEVILRCVPISNHLYFYWYRQILGQKVEFLVSFYNNEISEKSEIFDDQFSVERPDGSNFTLKIRSTKLEDSAMYFCASIGGREGYTFGSGTRLTVV.

Ten or more counts support this clonotype. The J gene is TRBJ2-7, the V gene TRBV29-1; 9 bases are shared with TRBD1. The CDR3 totals 13 residues. The V and J ends lost 5 bases and 6 bases, in that order; junction bases with no gene match: 8. Per germline, CDR1 SQVTM and CDR2 ANQGSEA. The CDR3 loop reads CSVNLQGATEQYF. The CDR3 bases are TGCAGCGTTAACCTACAGGGGGCCACCGAGCAGTACTTC.

There are a few counts of this clonotype. CDR3 residues: CSVGDRDSGNTIYF. The CDR3, as DNA: TGCAGCGTTGGGGACAGGGACTCTGGAAACACCATATATTTT. The genes are TRBV29-1 and TRBJ1-3, with 9 bases aligning to TRBD1. The CDR3 is 14 amino acids. J was trimmed by 0 bases and V by 4 bases; bases with no gene match: 1. Germline assignment: CDR1 SQVTM and CDR2 ANQGSEA.

The chain uses TRBV6-4 and TRBJ2-3, with TRBD2 as a possible D gene (7 bases). Per the germline V gene, CDR1 is MRHNA and CDR2 is SNTAGT. The V and J ends lost 2 bases and 6 bases respectively, with 12 bases between them. The CDR3 runs 14 residues. The CDR3 DNA reads TGTGCCAGCAGTGACGGGGGGGCAAGCGATACGCAGTATTTT. It yields the protein CASSDGGASDTQYF.

This clonotype has at least ten counts. The chain recombines TRBV11-2 with TRBJ1-5; possible D gene TRBD1, 6 bases. Germline values: CDR1 SGHAT, CDR2 FQNNGV. V lost 5 bases, J lost 0 bases, and 11 bases lay in between. CDR3 length: 15 residues. CDR3 coding DNA: TGTGCCAGCAGCGTCGACAGGTTTAGCAATCAGCCCCAGCATTTT. Translation gives CASSVDRFSNQPQHF.

This clonotype was seen at least ten times. The J gene is TRBJ2-5, the V gene TRBV6-1; D remains ambiguous. Per the germline V gene, CDR1 is MNHNS and CDR2 is SASEGT. The CDR3 is 12 amino acids. The V end was cut by 2 bases, the J end by 2 bases, with 3 bases between. This CDR3 reads CASSEQQETQYF. CDR3 DNA: TGTGCCAGCAGTGAACAGCAAGAGACCCAGTACTTC.

In its sample, this clonotype was seen many times. The gene calls are TRBV4-1 and TRBJ1-3, with TRBD1 as a possible D gene (5 bases). Germline values: CDR1 MGHRA, CDR2 YSYEKL. Trimming left V 3 bases short and J 3 bases short, with 15 bases between. The CDR3 is 16 residues long. CDR3 coding DNA: TGCGCCAGCAGCCAGATGGGGGGAAAGAGTGGAAACACCATATATTTT. This encodes CASSQMGGKSGNTIYF.

This clonotype was detected ten times or more. The CDR3 spells CSAEGGAVLNTEAFF. CDR3 nucleotides: TGCAGCGCCGAGGGGGGGGCCGTGTTGAACACTGAAGCTTTCTTT. The chain joins TRBV29-1 to TRBJ1-1, with a weak D call TRBD1 (6 bases). The CDR3 extends over 15 amino acids. Germline CDR1 reads SQVTM; CDR2 reads ANQGSEA. V gave up 7 bases and J gave up 0 bases, with 18 bases separating them.

CDR3 sequence (DNA): TGTGCCAGCTTTTTCTCTCTTAGCGGCGCCTACGAGCAGTACTTC. It translates to CASFFSLSGAYEQYF. The J gene is TRBJ2-7, the V gene TRBV12-3 or TRBV12-4, with a weak D call TRBD2 (6 bases). Trimming stripped 8 bases from V and 2 bases from J, with 19 bases between. The CDR3 is 15 amino acids.

This clonotype was detected many times. This chain links TRBV3-1 with TRBJ1-2; TRBD1 is a possible D gene (5 bases). V was cut by 1 base and J by 6 bases, with 12 bases left in between. Germline lookup yields CDR1 LGHDT and CDR2 YNNKEL (reference sequence). This CDR3 is 14 amino acids long. CDR3 in amino acids: CASSQGQGVNGYTF. The CDR3 DNA reads TGTGCCAGCAGCCAAGGGCAGGGAGTTAATGGCTACACCTTC.

This clonotype has at least ten counts. A read error may produce the germline difference seen at one junction end. V usage is TRBV5-1 and J usage is TRBJ1-2; D is unresolved. There are 11 residues in the CDR3. The germline V gene encodes CDR1 SGHRS and CDR2 YFSETQ. CDR3 protein: CASSLEATLTF. Here the CDR3 DNA reads TGCGCCAGCAGCTTGGAGGCCACCCTCACGTTC.